This T cell receptor beta chain was profiled in a study of blood T cell repertoires in COVID-19. Study-wide background: PBMCs, B-cell-depleted T cells, or T cells were the source of the cDNA or gDNA that made up the material.

Participants were aged about 18 to 100 years from approximately 25 US areas. Participants' reported clinical history set cohort assignment. Study processing details: Amplifying reference gene primers gave estimates of nucleated cell counts. TCRdb keeps only in-frame clones here, not all; method: immunoSEQ multiplex PCR. D and trimming come from the DNA, and the V and J calls and clone size come from that table. The sample holds about 270,000 clones, 80% to 90% seen once. Germline assignment: CDR1 SNHLY and CDR2 FYNNEI. V lost 8 bases, J lost 3 bases, and 12 bases lay in between. This CDR3 comprises 13 residues.

The rearrangement joins TRBV2 to TRBJ2-3; D remains unclear. The sample consisted of PBMCs or T cells enriched from blood (not recorded which). The clonotype was recovered from a woman between 25 and 40 years old with acute COVID-19. The CDR3 region has the DNA TGTGCCAGCGGCCGGGTTCCAACAGATACGCAGTATTTT. Translation: CASGRVPTDTQYF.